This TCR beta chain stems from a study of T cells in Graves' hyperthyroidism and ophthalmopathy. Using RNA transcripts as the source, TCR beta CDR3 regions were amplified. The HTBI primer set drove a first-round RT-PCR of the TCR CDR3. TCRdb analysed the multiplex PCR reads with MiXCR anew, one entry per CDR3 protein. In the table there are around 690,000 distinct CDR3 sequences, approximately 15% of which are singletons. Clinical symptoms, serum thyroxine and TRAb, thyroid ultrasound and orbital computed tomography were used for the diagnoses. Sequences were obtained from blood. This clonotype was obtained from a man aged 45-65 years with Graves' hyperthyroidism.

CDR3: CASSQDLREGYEQYF. CDR3 in DNA: TGCGCCAGCAGCCAAGATTTGCGGGAGGGATACGAGCAGTACTTC. V usage is TRBV4-3 and J usage is TRBJ2-7; 9 nucleotides agree with TRBD2. Looked up from germline, CDR1 is LGHNA and CDR2 is YSLEER. This CDR3 has 15 residues. With V trimmed by 0 bases and J by 4 bases, 4 bases remained unmatched.